The entry that follows covers one T cell receptor (beta chain) sequence. Its antigen is unknown. Base qualities are not provided; no much larger clone lies one nucleotide away. The receptor library was made with the immunoSEQ multiplex PCR assay. For the multiplex PCR, a mixture combining 60 forward primers for TCR Vbeta segments and 13 reverse primers for TCR Jbeta segments was used. Amplification of the CDR3 region of rearranged TCR beta genes was performed with a multiplex PCR assay on genomic DNA. The amplified TCR beta libraries were sequenced on the Illumina HiSeq System as 87-base-pair reads. Per the source publication's procedure: A later analysis tallied around 82 million unique TCR beta chains across the 700 or so repertoires, and around 12 million of those chains were shared by two or more donors. Raw reads were error-corrected and collapsed into unique sequences by a nearest-neighbor algorithm in which closely related sequences were merged to remove PCR and sequencing errors. V, D and J gene segments were assigned by aligning CDR3 sequences to IMGT reference sequences. For a sequence to be retained, at least a six-nucleotide match to both a V gene segment and a J gene segment was required. Rearrangements were called productive when the CDR3 lacked stop codons and stayed in frame with V and J; all others were non-productive. Following IMGT convention, CDR3 was defined as the stretch from the second conserved V-encoded cysteine to the conserved J-encoded phenylalanine. The earlier analysis of 587 of the donors excluded sequences that lacked an unambiguous match to a single V gene segment. An earlier analysis of 587 of the donors classified V segments as functional when productive rearrangements were above 56.7% and as segregating when the standard deviation between donors was above 5%. A statistical classification framework was developed to diagnose cytomegalovirus status using the catalog of TCR beta chain sequences. V and J gene assignment, in a later analysis, came from comparing TCR nucleotide sequences with IMGT/GENE-DB human TR gene sequences. A later analysis assigned CDR3 sequences and most-parsimonious VDJ recombination scenarios with the TCRdist pipeline. In a later analysis, each TCR beta chain was defined by its CDR3 amino acid sequence together with its V-gene family, and reads lacking a unique V-gene family were excluded. A later analysis removed several hundred highly shared, low-generation-probability nucleotide sequences to deal with suspected cross-contamination and a sequencing artifact. A later analysis calculated a clonal expansion index for each public chain from normalized within-repertoire ranks of inferred template counts. In a later analysis, generation probabilities were computed using a VDJ recombination model fitted to out-of-frame rearrangements, and the results were checked against IGoR. A later analysis scored TCR-TCR, TCR-HLA and TCR-CMV co-occurrence with hypergeometric tests, applying a repertoire-size bias correction to TCR pairs. In a later analysis, false discovery rates were estimated by permuting HLA or CMV assignments 20 times. In a later analysis, co-occurring TCRs were grouped using DBSCAN, with TCRdist sequence similarity added in when clustering inside HLA-allele-positive subsets. Repertoires with fewer than 30,000 or more than 120,000 public chains were left out of co-occurrence clustering, as were five repertoires with anomalous nucleotide sharing. TCRdb holds this immuneACCESS table with in-frame rearrangements only. Some clones are missing; in checked studies, unresolved V genes explain under half, and the rest has no known cause. V and J calls and clone size are as listed in that table; D and trimming were resolved from the DNA. The sample table holds 180,000 or so clones, of which around four fifths were seen once. The top ten constitute under 2% of the sample.

The germline V gene encodes CDR1 MNHEY and CDR2 SVGAGI. Trimming leaves V shorter by 0 bases and J shorter by 15 bases, with the junction holding 17 bases beyond the gene matches. Including cysteine and phenylalanine, the CDR3 has 16 amino acids. The kept DNA is CDR3 alone, 48 bases in frame from the first base. This record comes from a study of cytomegalovirus exposure and HLA in healthy donors (dated by TCRdb to 2016 to 2017). Regarding the complete study: In an earlier analysis of roughly 590 of the donors, around 300 Gb of sequence data and 90 million to 130 million unique TCR beta sequences from roughly 200 million T cells were reported. An early release that covered 500 to 800 HLA-typed donors contained about 290 gigabases of sequencing data and approximately 85 million unique TCR sequences. Of the roughly 410 genotyped donors, roughly 80% were placed in the genetic ancestry cluster associated with self-reported Caucasian donors. The study aimed to test whether cataloging public T cell receptors could reveal signatures of past pathogen exposure. The study used immunosequencing to profile the T cell repertoires of 666 subjects and linked those repertoires to cytomegalovirus serostatus. A separate validation cohort of more than 100 different subjects was used in addition to the roughly 670-subject first cohort. The study combined high-throughput TCR immunosequencing, statistical association of individual TCRs with disease status, and machine learning to predict cytomegalovirus infection status. A later analysis re-analyzed previously published TCR beta repertoires from roughly 690 donors and added high-resolution HLA genotyping to study TCR occurrence patterns. In the later analysis, no new phenotypic data were used to find candidate immune exposures; instead, reliance was placed on TCR beta sequences and their occurrence across donors. To decide whether each TCR beta V gene segment behaved as functional or pseudogenic, an earlier analysis of some 600 of the donors relied on high-throughput TCR beta sequencing. Alongside the repertoire data, information on donor age, sex, ethnicity and CMV serostatus was compiled. A later genetic analysis used genome-wide SNP genotypes for about three fifths of the 666 donors, treating that subset as a discovery cohort. All discovery cohort repertoires had been generated on a single sequencing platform. Both class I and class II loci were covered by HLA typing, at four-digit resolution. Typing coverage varied by locus: roughly 620-630 donors for A, B, C, DRB1 and DQB1; under 550 for DQA1; over 600 for DPA1; 450 to 480 for DPB1. A few DR-DQ haplotypes were treated as single units for association and clustering because of strong linkage in the cohort. Among about 360 genotyped donors of the cohort, an average of about 240,000 unique TCR beta nucleotide sequences were sequenced per donor, roughly a sixth of them non-productive.

The cohort comprised some 730 healthy bone marrow donors. Cohort members were all nominally healthy when sampled, although unrecorded immune exposures were likely present. The donor was CMV seronegative and belonged to the group of under 400 seronegative cohort members. A peripheral blood sample was collected from each donor, and TCR beta sequencing was performed on peripheral blood mononuclear cells. The Qiagen DNeasy Blood Extraction Kit was used to extract genomic DNA from the blood cell samples. Here is what the overall study found, with its caveats: In both the original and validation cohorts, the classifier was reported to diagnose cytomegalovirus status with high specificity and sensitivity. Three of the identified cytomegalovirus-associated TCR beta chains were confirmed in vitro to be specific for cytomegalovirus antigens. A total of about 150 TCR beta chains were listed by the study as associated with cytomegalovirus. When HLA alleles, especially DR and DQ, strongly co-occurred, attributing TCR associations to individual alleles was difficult. In a later analysis, some 18,000 TCR beta sequences were associated with specific HLA alleles at a false discovery rate of 0.05. Linkage disequilibrium might explain the correlated functional status among segregating V segments, but an unknown experimental factor could not be ruled out. According to the authors, the approach could potentially be generalized to other disease states and immunological phenotypes. A later analysis reported that several top co-occurrence clusters appeared linked to parvovirus B19, influenza, CMV and Epstein-Barr virus. The only immune exposure information available for the cohort was CMV serostatus. According to a later analysis, TCR association rates differed among HLA loci, with DRB1 alleles showing the most associated TCRs and HLA-C alleles showing the fewest. Only TCR beta chains were sequenced in this cohort, and the absence of alpha or paired-chain data limited detectable features. Broadly in line with IMGT annotations, most TCR beta V segments showed up in productive rearrangements about 90% or about 30% of the time in an earlier analysis of 450 to 600 of the donors. A later genetic analysis associated a missense DCLRE1C variant with V-gene and J-gene trimming of TCR beta chains, and an independent cohort replicated the association. According to a later genetic analysis, donors in an Asian-associated ancestry cluster had fewer N-insertions in productive TCRs than the roughly 670-donor mean. Because counts were too low, around 17 rarely observed V segments, including chromosome 9 orphons, were left out of the earlier analysis of about 500 of the donors. Some IMGT-functional V segments, including TRBV6-2 and TRBV6-3, could not be distinguished by the 87-base-pair reads and were therefore excluded. Compared with equally common non-associated chains, HLA-associated TCR beta chains in a later analysis were more clonally expanded and had lower generation probabilities. HLA typing was unavailable for some donors at each locus, so association tests used only the typed subset. A further reported finding was that TCR beta sequences accurately predicted the HLA-A and HLA-B alleles for most subjects in the first cohort. Roughly uniform sequencing depth across donors was assumed in presence/absence analyses, although this assumption may not hold. According to a later analysis, most CMV-associated TCR beta chains appeared to be HLA-restricted, and the HLA associations seemed to be driven largely by CMV exposure. Across donors, most TCR sequences were observed very rarely, whereas some public TCRs were present in many individuals. A cluster of highly shared sequence variants was judged likely to represent a technical artifact of the sequencing pipeline.

This clonotype originated in a woman in her 30s in good health and CMV-seronegative. The rearranged chain carries TRBV6-5 and TRBJ2-1, with TRBD2 identical over 7 junction bases. Sequenced input: PBMCs. The encoded CDR3 is CASSYSSAASGSKMFF. The nucleotide sequence is given as TGTGCCAGCAGTTACTCGAGTGCGGCTAGCGGATCAAAGATGTTCTTC.